Listed below are T cell receptor beta chains from one sample, sequenced in a study of T cells in Graves' hyperthyroidism and ophthalmopathy. TCRdb independently ran MiXCR on the multiplex PCR reads; one entry per CDR3 protein. Of around 690,000 distinct CDR3 sequences detected, about 18% appear once; the ten largest clones hold around 15%. The sample was blood. Every receptor here comes from a man between 50 and 59 years old with Graves' hyperthyroidism. Each CDR3 is given with its conserved first and last residue. A D gene is named only where the DNA matches it firmly. A row's size may be missing; if present it is once, few, many or a size class.

J gene: TRBJ2-1; D gene: TRBD2; V gene: TRBV20-1; CDR3 length: 20; clone size: few; CDR3 DNA: TGCAGTGCTAGAGATAGACCGGGACTAGACCCTACTTGGTCCTACAATGAGCAGTTCTTC; CDR3 protein: CSARDRPGLDPTWSYNEQFF
J gene: TRBJ1-6; D gene: NA; V gene: TRBV30; CDR3 length: 13; clone size: many; CDR3 DNA: TGTGCCTGGAGTGTACGCGCGGTTTCACCCCTCCACTTT; CDR3 protein: CAWSVRAVSPLHF
J gene: TRBJ1-2; D gene: TRBD1; V gene: TRBV28; CDR3 length: 14; clone size: few; CDR3 DNA: TGTGCCAGCAGTAAGGCGGGACAGGACTATGGCTACACCTTC; CDR3 protein: CASSKAGQDYGYTF
J gene: TRBJ1-1; D gene: NA; V gene: TRBV19; CDR3 length: 14; clone size: few; CDR3 DNA: TGTGCCACTCTCAGAGGAGGATCGAACACTGAAGCTTTCTTT; CDR3 protein: CATLRGGSNTEAFF
J gene: TRBJ1-1; D gene: TRBD1; V gene: TRBV7-9; CDR3 length: 14; clone size: NA; CDR3 DNA: TGTGCCAGCAGCAGCTGGACAGGGCAAGTTGAAGCTTTCTTT; CDR3 protein: CASSSWTGQVEAFF
J gene: TRBJ2-1; D gene: TRBD2; V gene: TRBV11-2; CDR3 length: 15; clone size: many; CDR3 DNA: TGTGCCAGCAGCCGTAGCGGGAGTACGTACAATGAGCAGTTCTTC; CDR3 protein: CASSRSGSTYNEQFF
J gene: TRBJ2-7; D gene: TRBD2; V gene: TRBV20-1; CDR3 length: 20; clone size: few; CDR3 DNA: TGCAGTGCTAGCGGCCTGGAGGGGGAGGTTGGGACTAGCTCGTCCTACGAGCAGTACTTC; CDR3 protein: CSASGLEGEVGTSSSYEQYF
J gene: TRBJ2-6; D gene: TRBD1; V gene: TRBV5-4; CDR3 length: 17; clone size: NA; CDR3 DNA: TGTGCCAGCAGCCCCCGGACAGGCCCCTCTGGGGCCAACGTCCTGACTTTC; CDR3 protein: CASSPRTGPSGANVLTF
J gene: TRBJ2-3; D gene: NA; V gene: TRBV29-1; CDR3 length: 14; clone size: few; CDR3 DNA: TGCAGCGTTGCGCTTTTACCCCCCGGCGATACGCAGTATTTT; CDR3 protein: CSVALLPPGDTQYF
J gene: TRBJ2-3; D gene: NA; V gene: TRBV5-1; CDR3 length: 13; clone size: NA; CDR3 DNA: TGCGCCAGCAGCTTGATGTTGGGGGATACGCAGTATTTT; CDR3 protein: CASSLMLGDTQYF
J gene: TRBJ2-7; D gene: TRBD2; V gene: TRBV3-1; CDR3 length: 16; clone size: many; CDR3 DNA: TGTGCCAGCAGCTCCGGACTAGCGGGAAGATCCCACGAGCAGTACTTC; CDR3 protein: CASSSGLAGRSHEQYF
J gene: TRBJ1-6; D gene: TRBD1; V gene: TRBV11-2; CDR3 length: 16; clone size: many; CDR3 DNA: TGTGCCAGCAGCTTAGGTTCGTCAGGGGGGAATTCACCCCTCCACTTT; CDR3 protein: CASSLGSSGGNSPLHF
J gene: TRBJ2-4; D gene: TRBD2; V gene: TRBV5-6; CDR3 length: 16; clone size: NA; CDR3 DNA: TGTGCCAGCAGGTCCGGGGGGAGTGGAGCCAAAAACATTCAGTACTTC; CDR3 protein: CASRSGGSGAKNIQYF
J gene: TRBJ2-7; D gene: NA; V gene: TRBV7-2; CDR3 length: 16; clone size: NA; CDR3 DNA: TGTGCCAGCAGCTTAGCGCCGGCAGGGGAGAGGTACGAGCAGTACTTC; CDR3 protein: CASSLAPAGERYEQYF
J gene: TRBJ2-2; D gene: NA; V gene: TRBV12-3/TRBV12-4; CDR3 length: 17; clone size: NA; CDR3 DNA: TGTGCCAGCAGTACCGGGACTCTGGCAGCGAACACCGGGGAGCTGTTTTTT; CDR3 protein: CASSTGTLAANTGELFF
J gene: TRBJ1-1; D gene: TRBD1; V gene: TRBV30; CDR3 length: 14; clone size: many; CDR3 DNA: TGTGCCTGGAGTACACAGGGGGTTGGGACTGAAGCTTTCTTT; CDR3 protein: CAWSTQGVGTEAFF
J gene: TRBJ2-1; D gene: TRBD2; V gene: TRBV10-3; CDR3 length: 20; clone size: many; CDR3 DNA: TGTGCCATCAGTCGGGCTACAAGCATGGGGTCAGCGGGAGAGGGCAATGAGCAGTTCTTC; CDR3 protein: CAISRATSMGSAGEGNEQFF
J gene: TRBJ2-7; D gene: TRBD1; V gene: TRBV19; CDR3 length: 15; clone size: few; CDR3 DNA: TGTGCCAGTAGTCCCCCCAGGACAGGGGCCTACGAGCAGTACTTC; CDR3 protein: CASSPPRTGAYEQYF
J gene: TRBJ1-2; D gene: NA; V gene: TRBV29-1; CDR3 length: 12; clone size: few; CDR3 DNA: TGCAGCGTTGAAGGTGCAGTCTATGGCTACACCTTC; CDR3 protein: CSVEGAVYGYTF
J gene: TRBJ1-5; D gene: NA; V gene: TRBV15; CDR3 length: 15; clone size: few; CDR3 DNA: TGTGCCACCAGCAGAACAGGGATCAGCAATCAGCCCCAGCATTTT; CDR3 protein: CATSRTGISNQPQHF
J gene: TRBJ1-5; D gene: TRBD1; V gene: TRBV30; CDR3 length: 15; clone size: few; CDR3 DNA: TGTGCCTGGAGTGTGCCGGGACAGAGCAATCAGCCCCAGCATTTT; CDR3 protein: CAWSVPGQSNQPQHF
J gene: TRBJ2-7; D gene: NA; V gene: TRBV30; CDR3 length: 13; clone size: few; CDR3 DNA: TGTGCCTGGAGTGAAGGGAGCTCCTACGAGCAGTACTTC; CDR3 protein: CAWSEGSSYEQYF
J gene: TRBJ2-7; D gene: NA; V gene: TRBV28; CDR3 length: 15; clone size: many; CDR3 DNA: TGTGCCAGCAGTCCGGTGGGGGGCCCGTCCTACGAGCAGTACTTC; CDR3 protein: CASSPVGGPSYEQYF
J gene: TRBJ2-7; D gene: TRBD2; V gene: TRBV19; CDR3 length: 15; clone size: few; CDR3 DNA: TGTGCCAGTAGTATAGCGGGACTAGAGCACTACGAGCAGTACTTC; CDR3 protein: CASSIAGLEHYEQYF
J gene: TRBJ2-7; D gene: TRBD2; V gene: TRBV9; CDR3 length: 17; clone size: NA; CDR3 DNA: TGTGCCAGCAGCGTAGCGCTCTTGACTAGCGGGACTTACGAGCAGTACTTC; CDR3 protein: CASSVALLTSGTYEQYF
J gene: TRBJ2-7; D gene: NA; V gene: TRBV3-1; CDR3 length: 13; clone size: once; CDR3 DNA: TGTGCCAGCAGTCTGACCGATGCCCACGAGCAGTACTTC; CDR3 protein: CASSLTDAHEQYF
J gene: TRBJ2-1; D gene: NA; V gene: TRBV20-1; CDR3 length: 15; clone size: many; CDR3 DNA: TGCAGTGCTAGAGACCCGGATGGGTCCTACAATGAGCAGTTCTTC; CDR3 protein: CSARDPDGSYNEQFF
J gene: TRBJ2-1; D gene: TRBD2; V gene: TRBV6-2/TRBV6-3; CDR3 length: 16; clone size: NA; CDR3 DNA: TGTGCCAGCAGCCGACCACTAGCGGGAGCCTACAATGAGCAGTTCTTC; CDR3 protein: CASSRPLAGAYNEQFF
J gene: TRBJ2-7; D gene: NA; V gene: TRBV6-5; CDR3 length: 13; clone size: few; CDR3 DNA: TGTGCCAGCAGTTACGGACTCCGCTACGAGCAGTACTTC; CDR3 protein: CASSYGLRYEQYF
J gene: TRBJ2-3; D gene: TRBD2; V gene: TRBV4-1; CDR3 length: 15; clone size: few; CDR3 DNA: TGCGCCAGCAGCCAGATAGCGGGCAGCACAGATACGCAGTATTTT; CDR3 protein: CASSQIAGSTDTQYF
J gene: TRBJ2-2; D gene: TRBD1; V gene: TRBV2; CDR3 length: 14; clone size: many; CDR3 DNA: TGTGCCAGCACCATGGGACAGTTCACCGGGGAGCTGTTTTTT; CDR3 protein: CASTMGQFTGELFF
J gene: TRBJ2-7; D gene: NA; V gene: TRBV2; CDR3 length: 13; clone size: few; CDR3 DNA: TGTGCCAGCAGTGAACAGGATTGGGACGAGCAGTACTTC; CDR3 protein: CASSEQDWDEQYF
J gene: TRBJ2-7; D gene: NA; V gene: TRBV6-1; CDR3 length: 13; clone size: many; CDR3 DNA: TGTGCCAGCAGTTTCAGAGACCCTTACGAGCAGTACTTC; CDR3 protein: CASSFRDPYEQYF
J gene: TRBJ2-5; D gene: TRBD1; V gene: TRBV5-1; CDR3 length: 14; clone size: few; CDR3 DNA: TGCGCCAGCAGCAGCGACAGGGTCTGGGGGCCCCAGTACTTC; CDR3 protein: CASSSDRVWGPQYF
J gene: TRBJ2-7; D gene: TRBD1; V gene: TRBV7-9; CDR3 length: 14; clone size: many; CDR3 DNA: TGTGCCAGCAGCCCACCGGACAGGGGGTACGAGCAGTACTTC; CDR3 protein: CASSPPDRGYEQYF
J gene: TRBJ2-2; D gene: NA; V gene: TRBV18; CDR3 length: 15; clone size: NA; CDR3 DNA: TGTGCCAGCTCAATAATAACGACGGACGCCGGGGAGCTGTTTTTT; CDR3 protein: CASSIITTDAGELFF
J gene: TRBJ2-7; D gene: NA; V gene: TRBV4-1; CDR3 length: 14; clone size: NA; CDR3 DNA: TGCGCCAGCAGCCAAGTTGGGGGGAGAGGGGAGCAGTACTTC; CDR3 protein: CASSQVGGRGEQYF
J gene: TRBJ2-7; D gene: TRBD2; V gene: TRBV20-1; CDR3 length: 15; clone size: many; CDR3 DNA: TGCAGTGCTAGGGCTAGCGGGAGGGAAGGCTACGAGCAGTACTTC; CDR3 protein: CSARASGREGYEQYF
J gene: TRBJ2-2; D gene: NA; V gene: TRBV10-3; CDR3 length: 13; clone size: NA; CDR3 DNA: TGTGCCATCAGTGCGGTGGTCGCCGGGGAGCTGTTTTTT; CDR3 protein: CAISAVVAGELFF
J gene: TRBJ2-1; D gene: TRBD2; V gene: TRBV30; CDR3 length: 14; clone size: many; CDR3 DNA: TGTGCCTGGAGTGCTAGCGGGAGGGCTCGTGAGCAGTTCTTC; CDR3 protein: CAWSASGRAREQFF
J gene: TRBJ2-3; D gene: NA; V gene: TRBV28; CDR3 length: 13; clone size: many; CDR3 DNA: TGTGCCAGCAGGTGGGAGAATCCAGATACGCAGTATTTT; CDR3 protein: CASRWENPDTQYF
J gene: TRBJ2-2; D gene: NA; V gene: TRBV14; CDR3 length: 14; clone size: many; CDR3 DNA: TGTGCCAGCAGCCAAGAGCTCTACACCGGGGAGCTGTTTTTT; CDR3 protein: CASSQELYTGELFF
J gene: TRBJ2-1; D gene: TRBD1; V gene: TRBV6-1; CDR3 length: 14; clone size: few; CDR3 DNA: TGTGCCAGCAGTACCGGGACAGGGTTCGTTGAGCAGTTCTTC; CDR3 protein: CASSTGTGFVEQFF
J gene: TRBJ1-1; D gene: NA; V gene: TRBV28; CDR3 length: 12; clone size: many; CDR3 DNA: TGTGCCAGCAGTTCCGCATGGGGTGAAGCTTTCTTT; CDR3 protein: CASSSAWGEAFF
J gene: TRBJ1-1; D gene: TRBD1; V gene: TRBV7-3; CDR3 length: 15; clone size: NA; CDR3 DNA: TGTGCCAGCAGCTTAACGGGACAGCTAAACACTGAAGCTTTCTTT; CDR3 protein: CASSLTGQLNTEAFF